The clone carrying this T cell receptor (beta chain) was picked up one time. Antigen specificity is unknown. A mixed TRB-A/B primer pool amplified rearranged TRB by multiplex touch-down PCR. TCRdb processed the multiplex PCR reads anew with MiXCR; each CDR3 protein has one entry. The top ten hold 1.5% to 2% of the sample, which has some 12,000 distinct CDR3 sequences, around 25% seen once. The data were obtained in a study of T cell repertoires in aging, cancer and after chemotherapy. Study overall: Clear clonal overlap appeared across healthy donor samples taken over several months to years. General study findings and limits: Untreated cancer patients had significantly lower blood TCR diversity than age-matched healthy donors.

CDR3 length: 12 amino acids. V lost 3 bases to trimming and J lost 12 bases, with 11 bases between them. The germline V gene encodes CDR1 MNHEY and CDR2 SMNVEV (reference sequence). Peripheral blood genomic DNA, not sorted cells or RNA, was the template. The chain carries TRBV27 and TRBJ1-4, with D tentatively TRBD1 (6 bases). This sequence was found in a human donor in good health. The specimen sequenced was blood. The CDR3 spells CASSLDSGELFF. The DNA for the CDR3 is TGTGCCAGCAGTTTGGATTCAGGGGAACTGTTTTTT.